A single sample is the source of the 10 T cell receptor beta chains below, sequenced in a study of graft-versus-host responses after intestinal transplantation (dated by TCRdb to about 2021). The receptor library was made with the immunoSEQ multiplex PCR assay. Here the immuneACCESS table is served through TCRdb, limited to in-frame sequences with V and J called. Missing clones are a known gap in these copies; in checked studies unresolved V genes cover under half, and the rest lacks a known reason. In this sample the table shows about 97,000 clones, 90% of which occur a single time. The top ten clonotypes cover about 16% of the sample. The sample consisted of PBMCs, taken 450 to 460 days after intestinal transplant. The receptor source for this set is a human patient who received an intestinal transplant, so some T cells may come from the graft donor.

The V and J genes are TRBV7-2 and TRBJ1-1; possibly TRBD1 for D (5 bases). This CDR3 spans 14 amino acids. Trimming removed 5 bases from V and 7 bases from J, with 17 bases in between. Germline-derived CDR1 and CDR2 are SGHTA and FQGNSA. Here the CDR3 reads CASSLGRTRFEAFF. For the CDR3, the DNA is TGTGCCAGCAGCCTGGGACGGACACGGTTTGAAGCTTTCTTT.

The CDR3 region has the DNA TGTGCCAGCAGCCTCCCGAAAGGGGGGTCCACTGAAGCTTTCTTT. Its protein product is CASSLPKGGSTEAFF. The rearrangement uses TRBV4-2 and TRBJ1-1; TRBD1 is a possible D gene (6 bases). Per germline, CDR1 LGHNA and CDR2 YNFKEQ. V dropped 4 bases and J dropped 4 bases, with 16 bases sitting between them. CDR3 length equals 15 residues.

The CDR3 here is CASRRDRNLNTEAFF. As DNA, the CDR3 is TGTGCCAGCAGGAGGGACAGAAATTTGAACACTGAAGCTTTCTTT. This chain connects TRBV6-4 to TRBJ1-1; TRBD1 matches at 7 bases. J lost 0 bases, V lost 6 bases, and 7 bases had no gene match. CDR1 and CDR2 (germline): MRHNA, SNTAGT. The CDR3 totals 15 residues.

V is TRBV27 and J is TRBJ1-5; TRBD1 is a possible D gene (5 bases). Trimming removed 3 bases at V and 4 bases at J, with 19 bases between. The germline CDR1 and CDR2 sequences are MNHEY and SMNVEV (reference sequence). The CDR3 has 17 amino acids. The CDR3 sequence: CASSFRVGGLRNQPQHF. The CDR3 bases are TGTGCCAGCAGTTTCCGAGTGGGGGGACTAAGGAATCAGCCCCAGCATTTT.

A few counts support this clone. The chain links TRBV29-1 to TRBJ1-1, with D maybe TRBD1 (5 bases). The CDR3 contains 13 residues. Germline CDR1 is SQVTM and CDR2 is ANQGSEA. Trimming left V 4 bases short and J 5 bases short, with 14 bases between. CDR3 protein: CSVAGLLGTEAFF. The CDR3, as DNA: TGCAGCGTTGCGGGACTCCTGGGTACTGAAGCTTTCTTT.

The chain couples TRBV29-1 to TRBJ1-2, with 7 nucleotides matching TRBD1. CDR3 length: 15 residues. J gave up 5 bases and V 7 bases, and 16 bases lay outside the gene matches. Germline V CDR1 and CDR2: SQVTM, ANQGSEA. The chain's CDR3 is CSALRKAGGGYGYTF. The CDR3, as DNA: TGCAGCGCCCTCCGGAAGGCAGGGGGGGGTTATGGCTACACCTTC.

This chain uses TRBV27 with TRBJ2-1; D is unclear. V was clipped by 6 bases and J by 6 bases, with 6 bases between them. The CDR3 loop spans 11 amino acids. The germline gives CDR1 MNHEY, CDR2 SMNVEV (reference sequence). CDR3 loop: CASRSGNEQFF. The CDR3 DNA sequence: TGTGCCAGCAGGTCGGGCAATGAGCAGTTCTTC.

Note on this clone: One end of the junction fails to match germline, which may point to a read error. The CDR3 here is CASSLGRWGDTQYF. CDR3 bases: TGTGCTAGCAGCTTAGGACGCTGGGGAGATACGCAGTATTTT. The V and J genes are TRBV7-7 and TRBJ2-3, with D uncertain. The germline gives CDR1 SSHAT, CDR2 FNYEAQ (reference sequence). The CDR3 loop spans 14 amino acids.

J is TRBJ1-1 and V is TRBV5-6, with D perhaps TRBD1 (5 bases). Germline loops: CDR1 SGHDT, CDR2 YYEEEE. This CDR3 region has 17 residues. V lost 0 bases and J 0 bases, leaving 15 bases between the germline ends. The CDR3 is CASSLDLGQTLNTEAFF. The CDR3 nucleotides are TGTGCCAGCAGCTTGGACCTGGGGCAGACCTTGAACACTGAAGCTTTCTTT. The variable domain in full, with the rest retrieved from reference TRBV5-6 and TRBJ1-1, is DAGVTQSPTHLIKTRGQQVTLRCSPKSGHDTVSWYQQALGQGPQFIFQYYEEEERQRGNFPDRFSGHQFPNYSSELNVNALLLGDSALYLCASSLDLGQTLNTEAFFGQGTRLTVV.

The V and J genes are TRBV19 and TRBJ1-5, with 7 bases matching TRBD1. This CDR3 comprises 14 residues. After removal of 6 bases from V and 4 bases from J, the junction contained 6 bases not matched to a gene. CDR1 is LNHDA, CDR2 SQIVND, per germline (reference sequence). CDR3 sequence reads: CASRPGGLNQPQHF. The CDR3 DNA sequence: TGTGCCAGTAGGCCAGGGGGACTGAATCAGCCCCAGCATTTT.